This T cell receptor beta chain emerged from a study of blood T cell repertoires in COVID-19 (dated by TCRdb to about 2020). Study-level background: Collaborator samples came from the United States, Italy and Spain and covered acute and convalescent phases of COVID-19. Sample metadata almost always included a de-identified subject ID, COVID-19 status, age in years and sex. The prospective study material was composed of cDNA or gDNA derived from T cells, B-cell-depleted T cells, or PBMCs. Deeply sampled blood TCRbeta repertoires from subjects exposed to, actively infected with, or recovered from COVID-19 were included in the dataset. The repertoires were released in a freely available public database meant as a resource for research on the immune response to SARS-CoV-2. Samples came from the ongoing ImmuneRACE study (first 160 participants) plus 1,254 subjects from 6 global collaborators. HLA class I and class II types, where available, came from metadata supplied by the sample provider rather than from assay-based typing. General findings and caveats noted by the study authors: The amount of clinical and demographic metadata varied by source and participant and was provided uncurated.

Whole blood was collected in K2EDTA tubes by collaborating institutions according to the institutions' own protocols. For TCRbeta analysis, collaborator samples were shipped as frozen whole blood, as isolated PBMCs, or as DNA extracted from either sample type. The CDR3 holds 16 amino acids from the cysteine to the phenylalanine. The read is trimmed to its CDR3 DNA, 48 bases read in frame from base 1. As encoded in the germline V gene (reference sequence), CDR1 is GTSNPN while CDR2 is SVGIG. Here V drops 1 base and J drops 8 bases, and the junction holds 13 bases not matched to any gene. TCRbeta CDR3 regions were amplified from genomic DNA using the immunoSEQ Assay, a bias-controlled multiplex PCR. Per the original workflow: Within the assay, amplification of reference gene primers was used to estimate how many nucleated cells each sample contained. Sequence reads were collapsed and filtered to measure the absolute abundance of every unique TCRbeta CDR3 rearrangement. For each sample, productive Simpson clonality was calculated as the square root of Simpson's diversity index over productive rearrangements. What TCRdb holds here is the immuneACCESS table cut down to in-frame rearrangements. Part of the clones is not present; checked against another copy, under half of the missing clones reflect an unresolved V gene, and the others are unexplained. That table is the source of V, J and clone size, and D and trimming were worked out from the DNA. Here the sample has approximately 30,000 clones; about 90% occur a single time. Of the sample, 0.55% is held by the ten largest clones.

To note about this clone: It lacks a known antigen. Base qualities were left out, and no much larger clone turns up one base away.

The rearranged segments are TRBV30 and TRBJ1-4, with 7 middle bases fitting TRBD1. The material sequenced was peripheral blood. The TCR was taken from a middle-aged woman with active or convalescent COVID-19. The sequenced DNA: TGTGCCTGGAGTGAGGGGGCGTCTGCCCGAGGGGAAAAACTGTTTTTT. This translates into CAWSEGASARGEKLFF.